One sample yielded the 16 T cell receptor beta chains listed below, sequenced in a study of control samples from healthy donors and cancer patients. Generated by immunoSEQ multiplex PCR, the TCRdb table keeps only in-frame clones and is missing some. The sample lists 100,000 to 150,000 clones, 90% seen once, with about 2.5% in the top ten. The sequenced material came from blood. The receptors were gathered from a man younger than 30 in good health.

The V call is TRBV29-1, the J call TRBJ1-1, with 7 bases lining up with TRBD1. Germline values: CDR1 SQVTM, CDR2 ANQGSEA. The trim removed 0 bases at V and 10 bases at J, leaving 8 bases unmatched. CDR3 length: 13 residues. The CDR3 loop is CSVEEGQTRGAFF. The CDR3 region has the DNA TGCAGCGTTGAAGAGGGACAGACGAGGGGAGCTTTCTTT.

This chain joins TRBV6-5 and TRBJ1-1, with a possible D match to TRBD1 (5 bases). CDR1 is MNHEY and CDR2 is SVGAGI in the germline V gene. There are 15 residues in the CDR3. The V and J ends lost 5 bases and 4 bases respectively, with 17 bases between them. The CDR3 sequence is CASSTRDFFSTEAFF. CDR3 DNA: TGTGCCAGCAGTACCCGGGACTTTTTTTCCACTGAAGCTTTCTTT.

The genes are TRBV3-1 (or the pseudogene TRBV3-2) and TRBJ1-3, with TRBD1 matching over 7 bases. The CDR3 consists of 12 residues. Germline CDR1 and CDR2: LGHDT and YNNKEL (reference sequence). V lost 5 bases, J lost 8 bases, and 3 bases stayed unmatched. The CDR3 DNA sequence: TGTGCCAGCAGCGCCAGGGGGGACACCATATATTTT. It encodes CASSARGDTIYF.

V is TRBV7-2 and J is TRBJ2-4; TRBD2 matches at 11 bases. From germline, CDR1 is SGHTA and CDR2 FQGNSA. This CDR3 has 19 amino acids. With 1 base clipped from V and 2 bases from J, the junction kept 10 bases outside the gene matches. Here the CDR3 reads CASSLVALAGVLSKNIQYF. Here the CDR3 DNA reads TGTGCCAGCAGCTTAGTTGCACTAGCGGGAGTCTTGTCCAAAAACATTCAGTACTTC. Full variable domain (missing parts from reference TRBV7-2 and TRBJ2-4): GAGVSQSPSNKVTEKGKDVELRCDPISGHTALYWYRQSLGQGLEFLIYFQGNSAPDKSGLPSDRFSAERTGGSVSTLTIQRTQQEDSAVYLCASSLVALAGVLSKNIQYFGAGTRLSVL.

The rearrangement joins TRBV4-1 to TRBJ1-1; D is unclear. This CDR3 region has 14 residues. In germline, CDR1 is MGHRA, CDR2 YSYEKL. The V gene lost 1 base and the J gene lost 0 bases, with 6 bases spanning the gap. The CDR3 nucleotides read TGCGCCAGCAGCCAAGTCAGCATGAACACTGAAGCTTTCTTT. Translation gives CASSQVSMNTEAFF.

The V call is TRBV2, the J call TRBJ1-1; the match to TRBD1 covers 7 bases. This CDR3 is 12 amino acids long. V trimming: 2 bases; J trimming: 11 bases; junction bases outside the gene matches: 5. Germline assignment: CDR1 SNHLY and CDR2 FYNNEI. The CDR3 bases are TGTGCCAGCAGTGAAAAGGGGGCCTTGGCTTTCTTT. Translated: CASSEKGALAFF.

The chain combines TRBV7-2 with TRBJ2-7, with TRBD2 identical over 7 bases. This CDR3 has 14 residues. CDR1 is SGHTA and CDR2 is FQGNSA in the germline V gene. Losses at the gene ends were 2 bases for V and 0 bases for J; bases not matched to a gene: 1. The CDR3 DNA follows: TGTGCCAGCAGCTTACTAGCGGACTCCTACGAGCAGTACGTC. Encoded protein: CASSLLADSYEQYV.

The V and J genes are TRBV27 and TRBJ2-7, with TRBD1 identical over 10 bases. The CDR3 has 13 amino acids. Trimming took 6 bases from V and 6 from J; bases not matched to a gene: 5. CDR1 and CDR2 from the germline V gene are MNHEY and SMNVEV (reference sequence). The CDR3 here is CASRGGTGAEQYF. The CDR3 DNA follows: TGTGCCAGCAGGGGGGGGACAGGGGCCGAGCAGTACTTC.

This sequence joins TRBV4-1 and TRBJ1-1; a possible D gene is TRBD1 (6 bases). Germline V gene data show CDR1 as MGHRA and CDR2 as YSYEKL. The CDR3 is 17 residues long. V was cut by 1 base and J by 0 bases, with 15 bases left in between. CDR3 bases: TGCGCCAGCAGCCAAGTCCGACAGGAGACCATGAACACTGAAGCTTTCTTT. Translation gives CASSQVRQETMNTEAFF.

The chain is built from TRBV9 and TRBJ2-1; D tentatively reads TRBD1 or TRBD2 (5 bases each). Looked up from germline, CDR1 is SGDLS and CDR2 is YYNGEE. The CDR3 spans 13 residues. With 3 bases removed from V and 9 bases from J, the gap between germline ends came to 13 bases. CDR3 region: CASSAGTGREQFF. The CDR3 bases are TGTGCCAGCAGCGCCGGGACCGGGCGTGAGCAGTTCTTC.

This sequence joins TRBV7-3 and TRBJ2-5, with 9 bases aligning to TRBD1. The junction had 7 bases not matched to a gene; V was cut back by 5 bases and J by 3 bases. The CDR3 runs to 15 residues. The germline V gene encodes CDR1 SGHTA and CDR2 FQGTGA. As DNA, the CDR3 is TGTGCCAGCAGCCCCGGGACAGGGAACGAAGAGACCCAGTACTTC. Its protein product is CASSPGTGNEETQYF.

The chain recombines TRBV10-3 with TRBJ2-5, with D maybe TRBD1 (6 bases). Germline CDR1 ENHRY, CDR2 SYGVKD. This CDR3 has 12 amino acids. V was cut by 8 bases and J by 5 bases, with 12 bases left in between. The CDR3 is CAIAPGEETQYF. The DNA of the CDR3 is TGTGCCATCGCCCCAGGGGAGGAGACCCAGTACTTC.

The genes are TRBV29-1 and TRBJ2-3; 8 bases match TRBD2. Germline CDR1 reads SQVTM; CDR2 reads ANQGSEA. The CDR3 spans 15 residues. V shed 6 bases, J shed 2 bases, and the junction held 10 bases outside the gene matches. As DNA, the CDR3 is TGCAGCGTCGAGGAGGTCGGGGGGGACACAGATACGCAGTATTTT. This encodes CSVEEVGGDTDTQYF.

The V call is TRBV6-1, the J call TRBJ2-3; D gene unclear. CDR1 is MNHNS and CDR2 is SASEGT in the germline V gene. Trimming stripped 4 bases from V and 2 bases from J, with 16 bases between. This CDR3 spans 16 amino acids. CDR3 loop: CASSGISEGNTDTQYF. The DNA for the CDR3 is TGTGCCAGCAGTGGGATCAGCGAAGGGAACACAGATACGCAGTATTTT.

The rearrangement uses TRBV6-5 and TRBJ1-4; a possible D gene is TRBD1 (5 bases). V dropped 7 bases and J dropped 4 bases, with 16 bases sitting between them. CDR3 length: 15 amino acids. Per the germline V gene, CDR1 is MNHEY and CDR2 is SVGAGI. The CDR3: CASTLMEGVNEKLFF. The CDR3 region has the DNA TGTGCCAGCACCCTGATGGAAGGGGTTAATGAAAAACTGTTTTTT.

This clone appeared a few times. This chain uses TRBV18 with TRBJ1-6, with D possibly matching TRBD1 (5 bases). V was clipped by 2 bases and J by 7 bases, with 15 bases between them. Looked up from germline, CDR1 is KGHSH and CDR2 is LQKENI. The CDR3 length is 16 residues. The CDR3 region is CASSPGGTGGNSPLHF. CDR3 DNA: TGTGCCAGCTCACCAGGAGGCACAGGAGGAAATTCACCCCTCCACTTT.